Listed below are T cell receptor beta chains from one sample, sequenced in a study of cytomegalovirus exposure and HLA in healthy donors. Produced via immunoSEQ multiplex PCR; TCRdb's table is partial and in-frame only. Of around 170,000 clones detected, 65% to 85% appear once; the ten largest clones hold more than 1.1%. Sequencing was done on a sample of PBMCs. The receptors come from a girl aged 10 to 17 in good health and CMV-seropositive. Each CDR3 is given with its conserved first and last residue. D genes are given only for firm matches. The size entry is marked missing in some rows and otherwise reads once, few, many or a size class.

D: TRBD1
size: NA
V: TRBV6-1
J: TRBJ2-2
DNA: TGTGCCAGCAGTGCACAGGGGTTAGGCACCGGGGAGCTGTTTTTT
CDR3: CASSAQGLGTGELFF

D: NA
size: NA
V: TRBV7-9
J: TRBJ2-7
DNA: TGTGCTTCCAGGGCCCCCCTCGGGGAGCAGTACTTC
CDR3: CASRAPLGEQYF

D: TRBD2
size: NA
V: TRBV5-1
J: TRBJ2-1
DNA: TGCGCCAGCAGCGTGACTAGCGGGAGTCTATATGAGCAGTTCTTC
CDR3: CASSVTSGSLYEQFF

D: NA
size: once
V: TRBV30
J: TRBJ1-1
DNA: TGTGCCTGGCAGGTGCGGGGGCGGTTATACACTGAAGCTTTCTTT
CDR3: CAWQVRGRLYTEAFF

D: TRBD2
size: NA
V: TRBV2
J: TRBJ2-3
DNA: TGTGCCAGCAGCTCGGAACTAGCGGGAGGCCTCACAGATACGCAGTATTTT
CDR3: CASSSELAGGLTDTQYF

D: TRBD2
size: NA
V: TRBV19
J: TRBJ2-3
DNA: TGTGCCAGTAAATGGAGCGGGAGAACAGATACGCAGTATTTT
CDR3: CASKWSGRTDTQYF

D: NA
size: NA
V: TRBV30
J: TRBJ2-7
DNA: TGTGCCTGGAGTGACGGGTACGAGCAGTACTTC
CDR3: CAWSDGYEQYF

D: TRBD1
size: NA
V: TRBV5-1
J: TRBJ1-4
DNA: TGCGCCAGCAGCTGGACAGGGAGTAATGAAAAACTGTTTTTT
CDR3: CASSWTGSNEKLFF

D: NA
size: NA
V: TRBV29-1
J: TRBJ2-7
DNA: TGCAGCGTCGCGGACAGCCGACAGTACTTC
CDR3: CSVADSRQYF

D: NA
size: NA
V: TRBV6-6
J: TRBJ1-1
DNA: TGTGCCAGCAGTGGCGGGCGGGGGAGGGGCACTGAAGCTTTCTTT
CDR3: CASSGGRGRGTEAFF

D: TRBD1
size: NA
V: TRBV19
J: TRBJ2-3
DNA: TGTGCCAGTAGTACCCTTGGACAGGACACAGATACGCAGTATTTT
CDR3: CASSTLGQDTDTQYF

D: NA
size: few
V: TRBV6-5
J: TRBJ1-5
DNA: TGTGCCAGCAGTTACGAGAGGAGCCAGCCCCAGCATTTT
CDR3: CASSYERSQPQHF

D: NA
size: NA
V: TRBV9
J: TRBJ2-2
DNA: TGTGCCAGCAGCGTAGAAAGCCAGGGGCCCGGGGAGCTGTTTTTT
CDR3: CASSVESQGPGELFF

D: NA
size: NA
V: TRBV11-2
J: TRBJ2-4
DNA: TGTGCCAGCAGCTCCATACGGGGGAGGGGGGAAGCCAAAAACATTCAGTACTTC
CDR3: CASSSIRGRGEAKNIQYF

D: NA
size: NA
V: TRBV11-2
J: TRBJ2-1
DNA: TGTGCCAGCAGGCTCGACGGGAACAATGAGCAGTTCTTC
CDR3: CASRLDGNNEQFF

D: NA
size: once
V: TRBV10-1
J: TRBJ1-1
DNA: TGCGCCAGCAGTGAGTCGTCGGGGGGGGCTGAAGCTTTCTTT
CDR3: CASSESSGGAEAFF

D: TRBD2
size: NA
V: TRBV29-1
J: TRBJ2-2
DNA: TGCAGCGTTGATGGAGCGGGAGTTGGAACCGGGGAGCTGTTTTTT
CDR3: CSVDGAGVGTGELFF

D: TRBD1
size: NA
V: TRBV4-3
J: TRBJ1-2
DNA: TGCGCCAGCAGCCAAAGGGGACAGGGGGCGGGTGGCTACACCTTC
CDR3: CASSQRGQGAGGYTF

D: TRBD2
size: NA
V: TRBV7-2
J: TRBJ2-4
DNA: TGTGCCAGCAGCTTAGGGACTAGTCCAGGCAAAAACATTCAGTACTTC
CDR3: CASSLGTSPGKNIQYF

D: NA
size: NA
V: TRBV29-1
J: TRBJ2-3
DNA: TGCAGCGTTTATGACAGGAGGGATACGCAGTATTTT
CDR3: CSVYDRRDTQYF

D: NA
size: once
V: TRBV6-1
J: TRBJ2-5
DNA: TGTGCCAGCAGGACAGGCAAAGAGACCCAGTACTTC
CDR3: CASRTGKETQYF

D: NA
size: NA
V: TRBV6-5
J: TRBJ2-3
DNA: TGTGCCAGCAGTTACAAGCTGAGCACAGATACGCAGTATTTT
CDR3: CASSYKLSTDTQYF

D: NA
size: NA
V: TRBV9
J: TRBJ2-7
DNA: TGTGCCAGCAGCGTAGGTGAAGCGAGGTACTCCGAGCAGTACTTC
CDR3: CASSVGEARYSEQYF

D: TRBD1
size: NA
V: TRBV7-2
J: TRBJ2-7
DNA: TGTGCCAGCAGCGACCCTACCAACGGACAGGGGGCCTACGAGCAGTACTTC
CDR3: CASSDPTNGQGAYEQYF

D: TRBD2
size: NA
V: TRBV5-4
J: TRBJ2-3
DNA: TGTGCCAGCAGCGCACCCGGACTAGCGGGAGTTAAGGATACGCAGTATTTT
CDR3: CASSAPGLAGVKDTQYF

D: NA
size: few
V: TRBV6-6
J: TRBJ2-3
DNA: TGTGCCAGCGTGCGGCACGGCACAGATACGCAGTATTTT
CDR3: CASVRHGTDTQYF

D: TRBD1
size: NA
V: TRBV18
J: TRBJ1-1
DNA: TGTGCCAGCTCACTGTCCCTAGGGGGACAGGGGTTTAGGGGGGCCAACACTGAAGCTTTCTTT
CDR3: CASSLSLGGQGFRGANTEAFF

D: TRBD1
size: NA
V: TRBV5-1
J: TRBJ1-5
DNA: TGCGCCAGCAGCCTAGGGACAGGGCTTGAGCCCCAGCATTTT
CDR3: CASSLGTGLEPQHF

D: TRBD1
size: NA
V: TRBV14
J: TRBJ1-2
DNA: TGTGCCAGCAGCCGCCTGGGGGACAGTCCAGGAGGCGGCTACACCTTC
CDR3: CASSRLGDSPGGGYTF

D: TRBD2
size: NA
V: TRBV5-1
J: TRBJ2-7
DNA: TGCGCCAGCAGCGTGGGGGTACTAGCGGGAGGATGGGAGCAGTACTTC
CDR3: CASSVGVLAGGWEQYF

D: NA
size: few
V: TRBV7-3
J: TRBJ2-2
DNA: TGTGCCAGCAGCCCGTCGACTACCCGGGCCGGGGAGCTGTTTTTT
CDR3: CASSPSTTRAGELFF

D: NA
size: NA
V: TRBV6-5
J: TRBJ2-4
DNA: TGTGCCAGCAGTTATACCGGGGGTGGGGACATTCAGTACTTC
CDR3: CASSYTGGGDIQYF

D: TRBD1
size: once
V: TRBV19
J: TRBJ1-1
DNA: TGTGCCAGTAGTAAATACGGACAGGGGAACACTGAAGCTTTCTTT
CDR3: CASSKYGQGNTEAFF

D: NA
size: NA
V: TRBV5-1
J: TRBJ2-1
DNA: TGCGCCAGCAGCTTGTCGGGGACCTACAATGAGCAGTTCTTC
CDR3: CASSLSGTYNEQFF

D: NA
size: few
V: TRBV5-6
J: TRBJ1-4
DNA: TGTGCCAGCAGCCCAGGGTGGCCTAATGAAAAACTGTTTTTT
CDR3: CASSPGWPNEKLFF

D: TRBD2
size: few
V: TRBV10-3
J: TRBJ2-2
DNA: TGTGCCATCAGTGCCCTAGCGGGAGTTAACGGGGAGCTGTTTTTT
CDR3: CAISALAGVNGELFF

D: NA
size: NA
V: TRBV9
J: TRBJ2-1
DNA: TGTGCCAGCAGCGTAGCTCTGACAGGAAGCATGAATGAGCAGTTCTTC
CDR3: CASSVALTGSMNEQFF

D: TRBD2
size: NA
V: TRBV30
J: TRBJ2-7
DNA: TGTGCCTGGAGTGTACTAGCGGGGGTGCAAGGGGGCGAGCAGTACTTC
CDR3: CAWSVLAGVQGGEQYF

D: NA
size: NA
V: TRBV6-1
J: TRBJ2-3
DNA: TGTGCCAGCAAACGGGATCCTACCACAGATACGCAGTATTTT
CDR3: CASKRDPTTDTQYF

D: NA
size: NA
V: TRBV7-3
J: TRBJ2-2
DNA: TGTGCCAGCAGCTTAAATTCAGGGGAGCTGTTTTTT
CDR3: CASSLNSGELFF

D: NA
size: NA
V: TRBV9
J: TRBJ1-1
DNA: TGTGCCAGCAGCGTACCGGGGGGGACTGAAGCTTTCTTT
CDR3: CASSVPGGTEAFF

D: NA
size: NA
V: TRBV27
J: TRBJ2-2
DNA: TGTGCCAGCAGCGAGAATCGGGGGGAGCTGTTTTTT
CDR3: CASSENRGELFF

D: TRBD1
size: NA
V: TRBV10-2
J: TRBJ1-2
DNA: TGCGCCAGCAGGACGGGACAGGATTTCCGAAGCTACACCTTC
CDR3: CASRTGQDFRSYTF

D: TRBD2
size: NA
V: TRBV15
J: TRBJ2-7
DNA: TGTGCCACCAGCAGAGATCGAACTAGCGCCAGCTCCTACGAGCAGTACTTC
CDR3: CATSRDRTSASSYEQYF

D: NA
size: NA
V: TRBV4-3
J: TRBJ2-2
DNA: TGCGCCAGCAGCCAAGATCTTGTGAAGAAGAGCGGCCCCGGGGAGCTGTTTTTT
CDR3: CASSQDLVKKSGPGELFF

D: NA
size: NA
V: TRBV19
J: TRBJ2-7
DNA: TGTGCCAGTAGTCCGAGACAGTTTCTACCCTACGAGCAGTACTTC
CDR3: CASSPRQFLPYEQYF

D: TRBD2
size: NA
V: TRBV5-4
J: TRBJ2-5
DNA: TGTGCCAGCAGCTGGTTAAAGCGGGAGGCGGAGACCCAGTACTTC
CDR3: CASSWLKREAETQYF

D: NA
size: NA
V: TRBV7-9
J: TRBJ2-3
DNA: TGTGCCAGCAGCCCGACTTCTACTAGCACAGATACGCAGTATTTT
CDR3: CASSPTSTSTDTQYF